One sample yielded the 2 T cell receptor beta chains listed below, sequenced in a study of identical twins. TCRdb independently ran MiXCR on the 5' RACE reads; one entry per CDR3 protein. The sample has 1.5 million to 2 million distinct CDR3 sequences, under 35% seen once. Sequences were obtained from cord blood. Source of these receptors: a newborn girl in good health.

The chain couples TRBV20-1 to TRBJ1-1; D remains ambiguous. Germline CDR1 reads DFQATT; CDR2 reads SNEGSKA (reference sequence). The CDR3 sequence is 14 residues long. V lost 4 bases and J lost 1, with 13 bases in between. CDR3 DNA: TGCAGTGCTAACCCCCTTCGGTCGAACACTGAAGCTTTCTTT. Translation gives CSANPLRSNTEAFF.

The chain links TRBV7-6 to TRBJ1-2; D possibly corresponds to TRBD1 (5 bases). CDR1 and CDR2 from the germline V gene are SGHVS and FNYEAQ. V was cut by 4 bases and J by 5 bases, with 11 bases left in between. The CDR3 consists of 13 residues. The CDR3 loop is CASSWRQFYGYTF. The CDR3 coding sequence is TGTGCCAGCAGCTGGAGACAGTTTTATGGCTACACCTTC.